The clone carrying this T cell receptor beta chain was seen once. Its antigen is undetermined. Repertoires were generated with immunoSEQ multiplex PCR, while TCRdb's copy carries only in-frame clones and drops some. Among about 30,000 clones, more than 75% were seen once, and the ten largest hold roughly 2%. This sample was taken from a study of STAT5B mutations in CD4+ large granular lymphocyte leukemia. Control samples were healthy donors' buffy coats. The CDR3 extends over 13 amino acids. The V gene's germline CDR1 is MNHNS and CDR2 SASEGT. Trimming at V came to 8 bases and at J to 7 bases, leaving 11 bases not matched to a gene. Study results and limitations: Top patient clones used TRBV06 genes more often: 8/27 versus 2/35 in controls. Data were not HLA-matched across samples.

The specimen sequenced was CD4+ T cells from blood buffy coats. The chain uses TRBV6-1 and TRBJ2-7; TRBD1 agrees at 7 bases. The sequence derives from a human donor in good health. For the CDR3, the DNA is TGTGCCAGCCTATGGGACAGACCGGGGGAGCAGTACTTC. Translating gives CASLWDRPGEQYF.